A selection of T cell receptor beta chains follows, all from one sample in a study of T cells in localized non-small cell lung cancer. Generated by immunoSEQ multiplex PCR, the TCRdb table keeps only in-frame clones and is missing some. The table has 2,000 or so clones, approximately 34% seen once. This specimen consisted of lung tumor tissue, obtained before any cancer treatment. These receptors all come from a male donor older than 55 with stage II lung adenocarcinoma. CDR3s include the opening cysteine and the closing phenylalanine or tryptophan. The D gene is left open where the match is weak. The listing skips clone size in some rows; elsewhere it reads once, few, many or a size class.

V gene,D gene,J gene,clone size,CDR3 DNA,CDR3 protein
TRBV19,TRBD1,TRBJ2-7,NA,TGTGCCAGTAGTTATTCCGGGACAGCCTCCTACGAGCAGTACTTC,CASSYSGTASYEQYF
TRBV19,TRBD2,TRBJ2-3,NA,TGTGCCAGTAGTACAAACCTAGCGGGAGTCCCAGATACGCAGTATTTT,CASSTNLAGVPDTQYF
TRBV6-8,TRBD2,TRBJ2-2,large,TGTGCCAGCAGTGTAGCGGGAGAGAACACCGGGGAGCTGTTTTTT,CASSVAGENTGELFF
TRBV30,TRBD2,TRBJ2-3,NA,TGTGCCTGGAGTGCTAGCGGGTTTAGCACAGATACGCAGTATTTT,CAWSASGFSTDTQYF
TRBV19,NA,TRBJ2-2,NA,TGTGCCAGTAGTGCTTGGGGGGAGCTGTTTTTT,CASSAWGELFF
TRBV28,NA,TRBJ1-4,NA,TGTGCCAGCAGTGTGACATCTAACAATGAAAAACTGTTTTTT,CASSVTSNNEKLFF
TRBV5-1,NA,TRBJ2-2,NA,TGCGCCAGCAGCTCCTCCTCATATTCGGAGGGCACCGGGGAGCTGTTTTTT,CASSSSSYSEGTGELFF
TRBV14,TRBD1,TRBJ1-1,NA,TGTGCCAGCAGCCGAAACAGGGGTGGCGAAGCTTTCTTT,CASSRNRGGEAFF
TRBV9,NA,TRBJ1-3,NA,TGTGCCAGCAATAGGGCAGGGAGAGGAAACACCATATATTTT,CASNRAGRGNTIYF
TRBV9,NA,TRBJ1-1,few,TGTGCCAGCAGCGTAGATGAGGGGCGAGTAGCTTTCTTT,CASSVDEGRVAFF